This T cell receptor (beta chain) comes out of a study of cytomegalovirus exposure and HLA in healthy donors. Study findings and constraints: 150 or so TCR beta chains were listed as cytomegalovirus-associated. Several of the most significant clusters appeared, in a later analysis, to be linked to common viral pathogens.

60 Vbeta and 13 Jbeta primers were used in PCR. The repertoire was sequenced with immunoSEQ multiplex PCR; TCRdb's copy has only in-frame clones and lacks some. The data contain 200,000 to 250,000 clones, 77% of them singletons. Turning to this clone: Its antigen is as yet unknown.

In nominal health when sampled, donors likely had unrecorded immune exposures nonetheless. The CDR3 is 16 residues long. Per germline, CDR1 LNHDA and CDR2 SQIVND (reference sequence). The trim removed 4 bases at V and 2 bases at J, leaving 7 bases unmatched. The TCR comes from a woman aged 55-70 years in good health and CMV-seropositive. The chain carries TRBV19 and TRBJ2-1; TRBD1 matches 8 bases. Source material: PBMCs. The CDR3 bases are TGTGCCAGTAGTACGACAGGGGCCGGCGCCTACAATGAGCAGTTCTTC. This gives the protein CASSTTGAGAYNEQFF. The variable domain in full, completed from reference TRBV19 and TRBJ2-1, reads DGGITQSPKYLFRKEGQNVTLSCEQNLNHDAMYWYRQDPGQGLRLIYYSQIVNDFQKGDIAEGYSVSREKKESFPLTVTSAQKNPTAFYLCASSTTGAGAYNEQFFGPGTRLTVL.